This is a list of T cell receptor beta chains from one sample in a study of spatial heterogeneity in lung cancer. TCRdb ran MiXCR on the 5' RACE reads and lists one entry per CDR3 protein. The table lists under 3,000 distinct CDR3 sequences, less than 20% of them singletons. The source was lung tumor tissue, collected at surgery. These receptors were obtained from a female donor with early-stage non-small cell lung cancer. Each CDR3 is given with its conserved first and last residue. D genes are given only for firm matches. Size is stated for part of the rows, as once, few or many counts, or as a class when the clone is expanded.

j_call: TRBJ1-4; d_call: -; clone_size: medium-sized; v_call: TRBV19; cdr3_aa: CASRPGQSEKLFF; cdr3_nt: TGTGCCAGTCGTCCCGGACAGAGTGAAAAACTGTTTTTT
j_call: TRBJ1-2; d_call: -; clone_size: few; v_call: TRBV29-1; cdr3_aa: CSVEVQGLSYGYTF; cdr3_nt: TGCAGCGTTGAGGTCCAGGGTCTCTCATATGGCTACACCTTC
j_call: TRBJ2-1; d_call: TRBD2; clone_size: many; v_call: TRBV20-1; cdr3_aa: CSASHLLAGVYNEQFF; cdr3_nt: TGCAGTGCTAGTCATCTACTAGCGGGAGTGTACAATGAGCAGTTCTTC
j_call: TRBJ2-1; d_call: TRBD2; clone_size: medium-sized; v_call: TRBV2; cdr3_aa: CASTDYLAGEEQFF; cdr3_nt: TGTGCCAGCACCGACTATCTAGCGGGGGAAGAGCAGTTCTTC
j_call: TRBJ1-6; d_call: TRBD1; clone_size: medium-sized; v_call: TRBV6-6; cdr3_aa: CASRLDRAGSPLHF; cdr3_nt: TGTGCCAGCAGGCTGGACAGGGCTGGATCACCCCTCCACTTT
j_call: TRBJ1-5; d_call: -; clone_size: once; v_call: TRBV20-1; cdr3_aa: CSARSLGGFQPQHF; cdr3_nt: TGCAGTGCTAGGAGTCTTGGAGGGTTCCAGCCCCAGCATTTT
j_call: TRBJ1-2; d_call: -; clone_size: medium-sized; v_call: TRBV3-1; cdr3_aa: CASSQGRNGYTF; cdr3_nt: TGTGCCAGCAGCCAAGGGCGTAATGGCTACACCTTC
j_call: TRBJ2-3; d_call: -; clone_size: medium-sized; v_call: TRBV30; cdr3_aa: CAWSVMPFTDTQYF; cdr3_nt: TGTGCCTGGAGTGTGATGCCATTCACAGATACGCAGTATTTT
j_call: TRBJ1-1; d_call: -; clone_size: medium-sized; v_call: TRBV12-3/TRBV12-4; cdr3_aa: CASSLVGRATEAFF; cdr3_nt: TGTGCCAGCAGTTTAGTAGGGAGGGCCACTGAAGCTTTCTTT
j_call: TRBJ2-2; d_call: TRBD2; clone_size: medium-sized; v_call: TRBV5-6; cdr3_aa: CASSLRLAGAFNTGELFF; cdr3_nt: TGTGCCAGCAGCTTGCGACTAGCGGGGGCTTTTAACACCGGGGAGCTGTTTTTT
j_call: TRBJ2-3; d_call: -; clone_size: medium-sized; v_call: TRBV5-1; cdr3_aa: CASSSPATKDTQYF; cdr3_nt: TGCGCCAGCAGCTCCCCGGCGACTAAGGATACGCAGTATTTT
j_call: TRBJ2-2; d_call: -; clone_size: few; v_call: TRBV3-1; cdr3_aa: CASSQAGVTTGELFF; cdr3_nt: TGTGCCAGCAGCCAGGCCGGGGTGACCACCGGGGAGCTGTTTTTT
j_call: TRBJ1-4; d_call: TRBD1; clone_size: -; v_call: TRBV7-9; cdr3_aa: CASSLNRGTNEKLFF; cdr3_nt: TGTGCCAGCAGCCTAAACAGGGGGACTAATGAAAAACTGTTTTTT
j_call: TRBJ1-5; d_call: -; clone_size: medium-sized; v_call: TRBV20-1; cdr3_aa: CSARARHSNQPQHF; cdr3_nt: TGCAGTGCTAGAGCGAGGCACAGCAATCAGCCCCAGCATTTT
j_call: TRBJ2-3; d_call: -; clone_size: few; v_call: TRBV5-1; cdr3_aa: CASRRDGSTDTQYF; cdr3_nt: TGCGCCAGCAGAAGGGACGGTAGCACAGATACGCAGTATTTT
j_call: TRBJ1-5; d_call: -; clone_size: medium-sized; v_call: TRBV2; cdr3_aa: CASRMEWIGNQPQHF; cdr3_nt: TGTGCCAGCAGGATGGAGTGGATAGGGAATCAGCCCCAGCATTTT
j_call: TRBJ2-3; d_call: TRBD2; clone_size: medium-sized; v_call: TRBV7-6; cdr3_aa: CASSLNSYGGKRTDTQYF; cdr3_nt: TGTGCCAGCAGCTTAAATTCCTACGGGGGGAAAAGAACAGATACGCAGTATTTT
j_call: TRBJ2-5; d_call: -; clone_size: medium-sized; v_call: TRBV5-1; cdr3_aa: CASSPTGYETQYF; cdr3_nt: TGCGCCAGCAGCCCAACAGGATACGAGACCCAGTACTTC
j_call: TRBJ2-2; d_call: -; clone_size: few; v_call: TRBV27; cdr3_aa: CASTPRGTDTGELFF; cdr3_nt: TGTGCCAGCACTCCCCGGGGTACAGACACCGGGGAGCTGTTTTTT
j_call: TRBJ2-3; d_call: -; clone_size: medium-sized; v_call: TRBV24-1; cdr3_aa: CATSDLGGEVDTQYF; cdr3_nt: TGTGCCACCAGTGATTTAGGGGGGGAAGTGGATACGCAGTATTTT
j_call: TRBJ2-2; d_call: TRBD2; clone_size: medium-sized; v_call: TRBV6-1; cdr3_aa: CASSTSGDTGELFF; cdr3_nt: TGTGCCAGCAGTACTAGCGGGGACACCGGGGAGCTGTTTTTT
j_call: TRBJ2-7; d_call: -; clone_size: large; v_call: TRBV7-9; cdr3_aa: CASSVAGSYEQYF; cdr3_nt: TGTGCCAGCAGCGTCGCCGGGAGCTACGAGCAGTACTTC
j_call: TRBJ2-7; d_call: TRBD2; clone_size: medium-sized; v_call: TRBV7-8; cdr3_aa: CASSAGLAGSYEQYF; cdr3_nt: TGTGCCAGCAGCGCAGGACTAGCGGGTTCCTACGAGCAGTACTTC
j_call: TRBJ2-3; d_call: -; clone_size: many; v_call: TRBV6-5; cdr3_aa: CASSYYRGTQYF; cdr3_nt: TGTGCCAGCAGTTACTACCGCGGTACGCAGTATTTT
j_call: TRBJ2-5; d_call: TRBD2; clone_size: many; v_call: TRBV29-1; cdr3_aa: CSVKGLAGGETQYF; cdr3_nt: TGCAGCGTTAAGGGTCTAGCGGGAGGAGAGACCCAGTACTTC
j_call: TRBJ1-1; d_call: -; clone_size: medium-sized; v_call: TRBV3-1; cdr3_aa: CASGEGRDGAFF; cdr3_nt: TGTGCCAGCGGAGAGGGGAGGGACGGAGCTTTCTTT
j_call: TRBJ2-2; d_call: TRBD1; clone_size: medium-sized; v_call: TRBV29-1; cdr3_aa: CSVEDGTGTGELFF; cdr3_nt: TGCAGCGTTGAAGACGGGACAGGTACCGGGGAGCTGTTTTTT
j_call: TRBJ1-6; d_call: TRBD1; clone_size: medium-sized; v_call: TRBV7-6; cdr3_aa: CASSPSTGYNSPLHF; cdr3_nt: TGTGCCAGCAGCCCCTCGACAGGGTATAATTCACCCCTCCACTTT
j_call: TRBJ2-5; d_call: -; clone_size: many; v_call: TRBV14; cdr3_aa: CASSQEARETQYF; cdr3_nt: TGTGCCAGCAGCCAAGAGGCTCGAGAGACCCAGTACTTC
j_call: TRBJ2-3; d_call: TRBD2; clone_size: medium-sized; v_call: TRBV5-4; cdr3_aa: CASSLGLAGGTDTQYF; cdr3_nt: TGTGCCAGCAGCTTGGGACTAGCGGGGGGCACAGATACGCAGTATTTT
j_call: TRBJ2-7; d_call: TRBD2; clone_size: -; v_call: TRBV11-2; cdr3_aa: CASSLTVRRTSGRYEQYF; cdr3_nt: TGTGCCAGCAGCTTAACTGTGAGACGGACTAGCGGGCGTTACGAGCAGTACTTC
j_call: TRBJ2-7; d_call: TRBD1; clone_size: -; v_call: TRBV29-1; cdr3_aa: CSVERDSSSYEQYF; cdr3_nt: TGCAGCGTTGAGAGGGACAGTAGCTCCTACGAGCAGTACTTC
j_call: TRBJ2-3; d_call: TRBD1; clone_size: many; v_call: TRBV5-1; cdr3_aa: CASSAGGQGAPDTQYF; cdr3_nt: TGCGCCAGCAGCGCCGGGGGACAGGGGGCCCCAGATACGCAGTATTTT
j_call: TRBJ2-2; d_call: -; clone_size: medium-sized; v_call: TRBV12-3/TRBV12-4; cdr3_aa: CASNRGPANTGELFF; cdr3_nt: TGTGCCAGCAACCGGGGTCCCGCGAACACCGGGGAGCTGTTTTTT
j_call: TRBJ1-6; d_call: TRBD1; clone_size: medium-sized; v_call: TRBV10-3; cdr3_aa: CAIRGTGGDNSPLHF; cdr3_nt: TGTGCCATCAGGGGAACAGGGGGAGATAATTCACCCCTCCACTTT
j_call: TRBJ1-2; d_call: -; clone_size: medium-sized; v_call: TRBV10-3; cdr3_aa: CATRSEIGILEGYTF; cdr3_nt: TGTGCCACTAGATCTGAAATCGGGATCTTGGAGGGCTACACCTTC
j_call: TRBJ2-7; d_call: TRBD2; clone_size: medium-sized; v_call: TRBV6-6; cdr3_aa: CASSYSIVKNSGGAREQYF; cdr3_nt: TGTGCCAGCAGTTACTCGATAGTCAAAAATTCCGGGGGGGCCCGTGAGCAGTACTTC
j_call: TRBJ1-2; d_call: TRBD1; clone_size: medium-sized; v_call: TRBV5-1; cdr3_aa: CASRTGTGNYGYTF; cdr3_nt: TGCGCCAGCAGGACCGGGACAGGAAACTATGGCTACACCTTC
j_call: TRBJ2-5; d_call: TRBD1; clone_size: medium-sized; v_call: TRBV11-2; cdr3_aa: CASSLATGETQYF; cdr3_nt: TGTGCCAGCAGCTTGGCGACAGGGGAGACCCAGTACTTC
j_call: TRBJ1-4; d_call: -; clone_size: large; v_call: TRBV2; cdr3_aa: CASSDRGIGNEKLFF; cdr3_nt: TGTGCCAGCAGTGACAGAGGCATAGGAAATGAAAAACTGTTTTTT
j_call: TRBJ2-7; d_call: TRBD1; clone_size: medium-sized; v_call: TRBV27; cdr3_aa: CASSAGGTGSYEQYF; cdr3_nt: TGTGCCAGCAGTGCCGGCGGGACAGGATCCTACGAGCAGTACTTC
j_call: TRBJ2-7; d_call: -; clone_size: medium-sized; v_call: TRBV20-1; cdr3_aa: CSAPVRGGREQYF; cdr3_nt: TGCAGTGCTCCCGTTAGGGGGGGGCGTGAGCAGTACTTC
j_call: TRBJ1-1; d_call: TRBD1; clone_size: -; v_call: TRBV12-3/TRBV12-4; cdr3_aa: CASSLTGAKAFF; cdr3_nt: TGTGCCAGCAGTTTAACAGGGGCAAAAGCTTTCTTT
j_call: TRBJ2-5; d_call: TRBD2; clone_size: medium-sized; v_call: TRBV14; cdr3_aa: CASSHNLASGGQTQYF; cdr3_nt: TGTGCCAGCAGCCATAACCTGGCTAGCGGGGGCCAGACCCAGTACTTC
j_call: TRBJ2-3; d_call: -; clone_size: medium-sized; v_call: TRBV28; cdr3_aa: CASSGFSTDTQYF; cdr3_nt: TGTGCCAGCAGCGGGTTTAGCACAGATACGCAGTATTTT
j_call: TRBJ2-5; d_call: TRBD2; clone_size: many; v_call: TRBV28; cdr3_aa: CASSLSGGQETQYF; cdr3_nt: TGTGCCAGCAGTTTAAGCGGGGGTCAAGAGACCCAGTACTTC
j_call: TRBJ2-1; d_call: TRBD2; clone_size: -; v_call: TRBV9; cdr3_aa: CASSVLSSGNGEQFF; cdr3_nt: TGTGCCAGCAGCGTATTGTCTAGCGGGAACGGCGAGCAGTTCTTC
j_call: TRBJ2-7; d_call: TRBD2; clone_size: medium-sized; v_call: TRBV5-4; cdr3_aa: CASSLTRTSGTYEQYF; cdr3_nt: TGTGCCAGCAGCTTGACTCGGACTAGCGGGACCTACGAGCAGTACTTC
j_call: TRBJ2-5; d_call: TRBD2; clone_size: medium-sized; v_call: TRBV12-3/TRBV12-4; cdr3_aa: CASSLAKSTSGGKETQYF; cdr3_nt: TGTGCCAGCAGTTTAGCCAAGTCGACTAGCGGGGGGAAAGAGACCCAGTACTTC
j_call: TRBJ2-3; d_call: TRBD1; clone_size: large; v_call: TRBV20-1; cdr3_aa: CSAPGTGRTDTQYF; cdr3_nt: TGCAGTGCCCCCGGGACAGGGAGGACAGATACGCAGTATTTT
j_call: TRBJ2-3; d_call: -; clone_size: many; v_call: TRBV28; cdr3_aa: CASSPSPGQGLPDTQYF; cdr3_nt: TGTGCCAGCAGTCCCTCCCCCGGGCAGGGGCTCCCAGATACGCAGTATTTT
j_call: TRBJ2-7; d_call: TRBD1; clone_size: medium-sized; v_call: TRBV6-5; cdr3_aa: CASSYTGQGADEQYF; cdr3_nt: TGTGCCAGCAGTTACACGGGACAGGGGGCGGACGAGCAGTACTTC
j_call: TRBJ2-1; d_call: -; clone_size: many; v_call: TRBV3-1; cdr3_aa: CASSLLQYNEQFF; cdr3_nt: TGTGCCAGCAGCCTCCTCCAATACAATGAGCAGTTCTTC
j_call: TRBJ2-3; d_call: -; clone_size: many; v_call: TRBV6-1; cdr3_aa: CASKTAEGTDTQYF; cdr3_nt: TGTGCCAGCAAGACAGCCGAGGGCACAGATACGCAGTATTTT
j_call: TRBJ2-3; d_call: -; clone_size: many; v_call: TRBV10-3; cdr3_aa: CAISEGRIGADTQYF; cdr3_nt: TGTGCCATCAGTGAAGGGCGGATCGGGGCAGATACGCAGTATTTT